This T cell receptor beta chain was captured by sequencing in a study of blood T cell repertoires in COVID-19. Overall study: Both acute and convalescent COVID-19 samples were obtained from the United States, Italy and Spain. PBMCs, B-cell-depleted T cells, or T cells were the source of the cDNA or gDNA that made up the material.

The V gene's germline CDR1 is SGHNT and CDR2 YYREEE (reference sequence). V dropped 0 bases and J dropped 3 bases, with 7 bases sitting between them. The CDR3 is 13 amino acids. This table comes from immunoSEQ multiplex PCR, and its TCRdb copy is limited to in-frame clones, with some not included. Among 150,000 to 200,000 clones, 70% to 90% were seen once, and the ten largest hold approximately 2.9%. The gene calls are TRBV5-4 and TRBJ2-7; D uncertain. Sequenced input: peripheral blood. This TCR came from a man aged 55 to 70 with acute or convalescent COVID-19. CDR3 sequence reads: CASSLDRSYEQYF. The CDR3 nucleotides are TGTGCCAGCAGCTTGGACAGAAGCTACGAGCAGTACTTC.